The clone carrying this T cell receptor (beta chain) was observed a handful of times. Each CDR3 protein is one row after TCRdb ran MiXCR on the RT-PCR reads. The sample carries more than 550,000 distinct CDR3 sequences, about 14% recorded once. The CDR3 consists of 13 residues. CDR1 and CDR2 (germline): LGHNA, YSLEER. V shed 0 bases, J shed 10 bases, and the junction held 4 bases outside the gene matches. V gene TRBV4-3 combines with J gene TRBJ1-2, with TRBD1 matching over 8 bases. The sequence came from a female donor in good health, serving as a healthy control. Sequencing was carried out using memory CD4+ T cells from blood. CDR3 amino acids: CASSQDRDRHYTF. DNA of the CDR3: TGCGCCAGCAGCCAAGATCGGGACAGGCACTACACCTTC.